This TCR beta chain stems from a study of metastatic and nonmetastatic thyroid tumors. Across the study: From malignant and benign thyroid patients, repertoires in blood and in tumor or nodule tissue were compared.

MiXCR reprocessed the PCR reads for TCRdb. The sample carries roughly 5,100 clones, 20% to 25% recorded once. This clone was picked up a small number of times. Thyroid surgery had not been preceded by any treatment in any patient. The receptor was isolated from a male donor with papillary thyroid cancer or a benign thyroid nodule (not recorded which). Some clones in this sample may be carry-over from other donors' samples. The source material was tumor tissue.

CDR3 residues: CASSRQGRPYEQYF. The CDR3 DNA is TGTGCCAGCAGTAGACAGGGGCGCCCTTACGAGCAGTACTTC. The chain carries TRBV2 and TRBJ2-7, with TRBD1 identical over 8 bases. The CDR3 covers 14 residues. The V gene's germline CDR1 is SNHLY and CDR2 FYNNEI. Trimming removed 5 bases from V and 4 bases from J; junction bases left unmatched: 7.